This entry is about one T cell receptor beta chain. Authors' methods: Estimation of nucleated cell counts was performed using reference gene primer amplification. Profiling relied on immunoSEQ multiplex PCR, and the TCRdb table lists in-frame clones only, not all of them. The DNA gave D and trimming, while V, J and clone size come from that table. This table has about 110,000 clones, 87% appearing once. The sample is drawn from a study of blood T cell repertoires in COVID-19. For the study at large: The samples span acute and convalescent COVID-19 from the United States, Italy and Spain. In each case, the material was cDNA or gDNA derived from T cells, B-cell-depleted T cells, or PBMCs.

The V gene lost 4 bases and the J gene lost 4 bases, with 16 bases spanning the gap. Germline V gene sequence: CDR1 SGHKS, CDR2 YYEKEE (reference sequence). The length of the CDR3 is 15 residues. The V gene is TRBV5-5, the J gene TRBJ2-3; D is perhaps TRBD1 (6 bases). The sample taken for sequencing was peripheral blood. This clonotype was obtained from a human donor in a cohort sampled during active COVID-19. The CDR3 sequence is CASSPDSTASDTQYF. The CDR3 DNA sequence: TGTGCCAGCAGCCCGGACAGTACCGCCTCAGATACGCAGTATTTT.